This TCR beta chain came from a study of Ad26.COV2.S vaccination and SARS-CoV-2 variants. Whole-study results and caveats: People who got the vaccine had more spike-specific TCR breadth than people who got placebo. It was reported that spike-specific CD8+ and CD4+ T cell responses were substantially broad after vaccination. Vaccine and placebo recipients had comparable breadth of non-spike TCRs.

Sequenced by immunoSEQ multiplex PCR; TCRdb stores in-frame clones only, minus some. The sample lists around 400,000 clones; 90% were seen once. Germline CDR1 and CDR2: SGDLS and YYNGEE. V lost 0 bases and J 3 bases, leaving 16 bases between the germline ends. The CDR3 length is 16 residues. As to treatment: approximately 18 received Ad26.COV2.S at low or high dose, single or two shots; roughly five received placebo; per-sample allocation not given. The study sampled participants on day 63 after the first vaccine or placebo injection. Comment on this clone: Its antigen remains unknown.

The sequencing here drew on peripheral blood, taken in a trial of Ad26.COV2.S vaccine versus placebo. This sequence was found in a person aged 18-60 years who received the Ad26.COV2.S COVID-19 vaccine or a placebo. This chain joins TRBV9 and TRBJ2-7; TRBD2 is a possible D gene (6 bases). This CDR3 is CASSVDIGTGDYEQYF. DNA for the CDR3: TGTGCCAGCAGCGTAGATATCGGGACTGGGGACTACGAGCAGTACTTC.